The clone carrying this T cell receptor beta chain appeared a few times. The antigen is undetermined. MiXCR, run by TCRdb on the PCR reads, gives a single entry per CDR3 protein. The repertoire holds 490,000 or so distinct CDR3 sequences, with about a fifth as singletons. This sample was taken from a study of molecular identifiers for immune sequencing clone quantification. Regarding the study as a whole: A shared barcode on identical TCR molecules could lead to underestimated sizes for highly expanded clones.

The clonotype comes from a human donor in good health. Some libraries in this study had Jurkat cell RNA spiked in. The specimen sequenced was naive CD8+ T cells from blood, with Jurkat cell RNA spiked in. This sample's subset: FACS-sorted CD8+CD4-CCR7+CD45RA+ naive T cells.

The CDR3 is CATEYRGGSQPQHF. The CDR3 DNA follows: TGTGCCACCGAGTATCGGGGCGGAAGTCAGCCCCAGCATTTT. The V gene is TRBV28, the J gene TRBJ1-5, with D tentatively TRBD1 (5 bases). The germline V and J ends were trimmed by 10 bases and 6 bases, with 19 bases remaining between them. Germline CDR1 MDHEN, CDR2 SYDVKM. This CDR3 spans 14 amino acids.